Each of the 20 T cell receptor beta chains below was sequenced from the same sample in a study of T cell responses to AZD1222 COVID-19 vaccine. Assay: immunoSEQ multiplex PCR; the TCRdb copy retains only in-frame clones and omits some. This table holds 200,000 to 250,000 clones, about 92% found once. The starting material was peripheral blood, obtained on day 0 of MenACWY control vaccination. The receptors here all came from an adult in good health.

The gene calls are TRBV6-2 or TRBV6-3 and TRBJ1-5, with D hard to call. Germline-derived CDR1 and CDR2 are MNHEY and SVGEGT. The V and J ends lost 1 base and 3 bases respectively, with 4 bases between them. The CDR3 contains 13 residues. The CDR3 sequence is CASSYWANQPQHF. CDR3 DNA: TGTGCCAGCAGTTACTGGGCCAATCAGCCCCAGCATTTT.

The chain is built from TRBV30 and TRBJ1-1; TRBD1 agrees at 7 bases. V gave up 4 bases and J gave up 4 bases; unmatched junction bases: 3. Germline CDR1 reads GTSNPN; CDR2 reads SVGIG (reference sequence). The CDR3 extends over 12 amino acids. The CDR3 region is CAWTGGITEAFF. CDR3 bases: TGTGCCTGGACAGGGGGGATCACTGAAGCTTTCTTT.

The CDR3 DNA follows: TGTGCCAGCAGCCTGGTGGACCGCCACTATGGCTACACCTTC. It specifies CASSLVDRHYGYTF. This sequence joins TRBV5-6 and TRBJ1-2; D call uncertain. This CDR3 contains 14 residues. Per germline, CDR1 SGHDT and CDR2 YYEEEE. V was clipped by 4 bases and J by 3 bases, with 13 bases between them.

The chain carries TRBV7-2 and TRBJ2-1; 9 bases align to TRBD2. The V gene end was trimmed by 5 bases and the J gene end by 6 bases; junction bases not matched to a gene: 11. Germline-derived CDR1 and CDR2 are SGHTA and FQGNSA. CDR3 length equals 16 residues. The CDR3 here is CASSLPPLAGFNEQFF. In DNA, the CDR3 is TGTGCCAGCAGCCTACCCCCGCTAGCGGGGTTCAATGAGCAGTTCTTC.

The CDR3 DNA reads TGTGCCAGCAGCCAATCCCTGGCCGGGGAGCTGTTTTTT. This translates into CASSQSLAGELFF. The chain is built from TRBV3-1 (or the pseudogene TRBV3-2) and TRBJ2-2; D unclear. Germline V gene sequence: CDR1 LGHDT, CDR2 YNNKEL (reference sequence). CDR3 length: 13 residues. Trimming took 2 bases from V and 6 from J, leaving 7 bases between them.

This clone was counted once. The chain links TRBV7-9 to TRBJ1-6, with D maybe TRBD1 (6 bases). V lost 6 bases to trimming and J lost 13 bases, with 13 bases between them. This CDR3 comprises 12 residues. Germline CDR1 and CDR2: SEHNR and FQNEAQ (reference sequence). The CDR3 nucleotides read TGTGCCAGCAGTCAACAGGGCGTCCCCCTCCACTTT. Amino acid sequence: CASSQQGVPLHF. The full variable domain, in which reference TRBV7-9 and TRBJ1-6 provide the parts outside the CDR3, is DTGVSQNPRHKITKRGQNVTFRCDPISEHNRLYWYRQTLGQGPEFLTYFQNEAQLEKSRLLSDRFSAERPKGSFSTLEIQRTEQGDSAMYLCASSQQGVPLHFGNGTRLTVT.

This clone has only one observation. V is TRBV19 and J is TRBJ1-6, with 8 bases lining up with TRBD1. Germline CDR1 and CDR2: LNHDA and SQIVND (reference sequence). The CDR3 length is 15 residues. J was trimmed by 8 bases and V by 4 bases; bases with no gene match: 7. CDR3 bases: TGTGCCAGTAGTAGCAGACAGGGGTTAGATTCACCCCTCCACTTT. Protein product: CASSSRQGLDSPLHF.

This sequence joins TRBV6-5 and TRBJ1-5, with a weak D call TRBD1 (5 bases). The germline V gene has CDR1 MNHEY and CDR2 SVGAGI. CDR3 length equals 12 residues. V gave up 9 bases and J gave up 6 bases, with 12 bases separating them. CDR3 residues: CARGGFSQPQHF. The CDR3 bases are TGTGCCAGGGGGGGGTTTTCTCAGCCCCAGCATTTT.

The chain recombines TRBV6-2 or TRBV6-3 with TRBJ2-5; 9 bases align to TRBD2. The CDR3 runs 15 residues. Germline trimming cut 2 bases from V and 3 bases from J; bases unmatched to any gene: 4. Per the germline V gene, CDR1 is MNHEY and CDR2 is SVGEGT. The CDR3 DNA follows: TGTGCCAGCAGTTACGCGGGGGGGCCCAAAGAGACCCAGTACTTC. This sequence encodes CASSYAGGPKETQYF.

This clone was picked up one time. The chain's CDR3 is CATRRGGSNEKLFF. The DNA for the CDR3 is TGCGCCACCCGGAGAGGGGGATCTAATGAAAAACTGTTTTTT. The V and J genes are TRBV5-1 and TRBJ1-4, with a possible D match to TRBD1 (6 bases). Germline-derived CDR1 and CDR2 are SGHRS and YFSETQ. Trimming stripped 9 bases from V and 3 bases from J, with 15 bases between. The CDR3 contains 14 residues.

The chain recombines TRBV18 with TRBJ1-5; 10 nucleotides line up with TRBD1. CDR3 length: 16 amino acids. V shed 4 bases and J 4 bases; nucleotides not matched to a gene: 7. The germline gives CDR1 KGHSH, CDR2 LQKENI. The CDR3 DNA reads TGTGCCAGCTCACAAGGAGGACAGGGGGGGAATCAGCCCCAGCATTTT. It encodes CASSQGGQGGNQPQHF.

The chain combines TRBV3-1 (or the pseudogene TRBV3-2) with TRBJ2-5; D gene uncertain. V was pared by 8 bases and J by 6 bases, with 13 bases between. Germline assignment: CDR1 LGHDT and CDR2 YNNKEL (reference sequence). The CDR3 runs 12 residues. CDR3 DNA: TGTGCCAGCTGGAAGGGTGGGCAGACCCAGTACTTC. Translating it yields CASWKGGQTQYF.

This clone was observed once. This sequence joins TRBV7-9 and TRBJ1-4; tentative D call: TRBD1 (6 bases). This CDR3 is built from 15 residues. Per germline, CDR1 SEHNR and CDR2 FQNEAQ (reference sequence). Trimming stripped 5 bases from V and 8 bases from J, with 18 bases between. CDR3 in amino acids: CASSQVPGADEKLFF. As DNA, the CDR3 is TGTGCCAGCAGCCAAGTTCCGGGGGCGGACGAAAAACTGTTTTTT.

This chain joins TRBV29-1 and TRBJ1-2; 8 bases line up with TRBD1. Germline CDR1 reads SQVTM; CDR2 reads ANQGSEA. The CDR3 spans 14 residues. V gave up 1 base and J gave up 5 bases; unmatched junction bases: 6. The CDR3 region is CSVEADRGRYGYTF. The CDR3 nucleotides read TGCAGCGTTGAAGCCGACAGGGGACGATATGGCTACACCTTC.

The chain carries TRBV11-2 and TRBJ1-3, with 8 nucleotides matching TRBD1. There are 15 residues in the CDR3. Trimming removed 2 bases from V and 2 bases from J; junction bases left unmatched: 2. The germline CDR1 and CDR2 sequences are SGHAT and FQNNGV. Here the CDR3 DNA reads TGTGCCAGCAGCTTACAGGGGGCGGCTGGAAACACCATATATTTT. Protein: CASSLQGAAGNTIYF.

J is TRBJ1-2 and V is TRBV29-1; 7 bases are shared with TRBD1. The CDR3 is 11 residues long. V was clipped by 7 bases and J by 3 bases; unmatched bases: 2. Germline V CDR1 and CDR2: SQVTM, ANQGSEA. The CDR3 is CSGGTDYGYTF. CDR3 bases: TGCAGCGGGGGGACAGACTATGGCTACACCTTC.

The chain recombines TRBV15 with TRBJ1-2; 8 bases match TRBD1. This CDR3 has 15 residues. Trimming took 0 bases from V and 3 from J; bases not matched to a gene: 3. Germline V gene data show CDR1 as LNHNV and CDR2 as YYDKDF (reference sequence). CDR3 DNA sequence: TGTGCCACCAGCAGAGAGATGACAGGGGACTATGGCTACACCTTC. Its translation is CATSREMTGDYGYTF.

The chain links TRBV5-1 to TRBJ2-7, with 11 bases that match TRBD2. After removal of 2 bases from V and 2 bases from J, the junction contained 3 bases not matched to a gene. The CDR3 covers 15 residues. Germline assignment: CDR1 SGHRS and CDR2 YFSETQ. The CDR3 reads CASSFGLAGTYEQYF. The CDR3 DNA reads TGCGCCAGCAGCTTTGGACTAGCGGGCACCTACGAGCAGTACTTC.

The chain employs TRBV5-1 and TRBJ2-1; D may be TRBD1 or TRBD2 (6 bases each). Trimming cost V 4 bases and J 7 bases, with 15 bases left between them. This CDR3 contains 14 residues. Germline lookup yields CDR1 SGHRS and CDR2 YFSETQ. The DNA of the CDR3 is TGCGCCAGCAGCCCGGGGGCCCAGGATAATGAGCAGTTCTTC. Protein sequence: CASSPGAQDNEQFF.

The chain has TRBV7-2 and TRBJ2-7; 10 positions agree with TRBD2. The V gene end was trimmed by 5 bases and the J gene end by 4 bases; junction bases not matched to a gene: 5. This CDR3 comprises 14 residues. Germline V gene data show CDR1 as SGHTA and CDR2 as FQGNSA. The CDR3 nucleotides are TGTGCCAGCAGCCTCGGACTAGCGGAATACGAGCAGTACTTC. Translated, it gives CASSLGLAEYEQYF.